The entry that follows covers one T cell receptor beta chain sequence. Its antigen has not been determined. Base qualities are missing; no much larger clone stands one base away. Related donors were used in the transplants with nonmyeloablative bone marrow transplantation, and mixed chimerism was transient in the human trials. Thawed PBMCs were FACS-sorted into unstimulated Tregs (CD4+CD25+CD127-), CD4+ non-Tregs (CD4+CD25-), CD4 cells and CD8 cells. Patients were 4 combined kidney and bone marrow transplant recipients from the ITN036ST trial, and only these trial subjects had samples available. Healthy control blood was processed to PBMCs with a Ficoll density gradient and then cryopreserved, whereas patient PBMCs were collected both before and after transplant. The record originates from a study of Tregs in tolerant kidney transplant recipients (dated 2019 in TCRdb). The study in broad terms: TCRbeta sequencing was used in the study to identify donor-specific regulatory T cells before combined kidney and bone marrow transplantation, and the identified cells were then tracked after transplant. The full study reports these points: Expanding Tregs with activated donor B cells appeared to identify the most biologically relevant and donor-specific TCRbeta repertoire. Biological reproducibility was not directly assessed, although technical replication error appeared to be minimal. For some patients, the PCR primers changed as time went on, which meant samples from those patients could not be compared with one another at the nucleotide level. Donor-specific Treg expansion exceeded global Treg expansion in tolerant patients, suggesting antigen-driven rather than nonspecific expansion. Because the study included only a small number of patients, the results must be confirmed in larger populations and under other immunosuppression protocols.

The CDR1 and CDR2 encoded by the germline V gene are ENHRY and SYGVKD. The CDR3 runs 15 residues from the cysteine to the phenylalanine. Of all the DNA, just the CDR3 is kept, 45 bases in frame from base 1. For TCRbeta CDR3 sequencing, genomic DNA from the sorted cells was extracted using the QIAGEN DNeasy Blood and Tissue Kit. High-throughput TCRbeta CDR3 sequencing was carried out commercially through immunoSEQ, with PCR amplification with bias correction and internal controls included. From the authors' description of their analysis: Unique productive TCRbeta sequences were defined by CDR3 nucleotide sequence where primers matched, and otherwise by CDR3 amino acid sequence together with Vbeta and Jbeta genes. To correct sorting error, sequences shared between sorted populations at a frequency ratio of 2:1 or less were removed; the rest were assigned to the higher population. Donor-reactive sequences were defined as at least 5-fold expanded in CFSE-low cells versus unstimulated cells, with frequency of at least 0.01% in CFSE-low cells. Jensen-Shannon divergence calculated on the top 100 TCRbeta sequences ranked by frequency was used to measure repertoire divergence. For samples with multiple sequencing runs, sorting error was corrected in each run separately before the runs were combined. TCRdb mirrors the immuneACCESS table, restricted to in-frame sequences. Some clones are absent from its copies; in checked studies, under half trace to an unresolved V gene, and the reason for the others is unknown. V and J calls plus clone size are reproduced from that table; the DNA served to infer D and trimming. Counted in this sample were about 55,000 clones; around 93% of them appeared once. The ten top clones hold roughly 15% of the sample.

This chain joins TRBV10-3 to TRBJ2-5, with TRBD1 as a weak D call on 5 bases. The end of the DNA fits TRBJ2-7 better, so the J call may be wrong. Here the sequenced sample was CD8+ T cells from blood (PBMCs), taken 24 months after the transplant. This clonotype was obtained from a human patient who received a combined kidney and bone marrow transplant. After transplantation, some T cells may belong to the graft donor instead of the recipient. The CDR3 corresponds to CAISELDTSSYEQYF. The nucleotides are TGTGCCATCAGTGAGCTGGACACTTCGTCCTACGAGCAGTACTTC.